This T cell receptor beta chain was recorded in a study of T cells in Graves' hyperthyroidism and ophthalmopathy (dated by TCRdb to about 2019). In terms of the full investigation: Peripheral blood was sampled at the time of initial diagnosis, prior to any treatment. To identify distinguishing TCR V-J signatures, a discovery cohort of around 100 patients was used, comprising 43 with Graves' ophthalmopathy and 57 with stable Graves' hyperthyroidism. Prospective prediction of ophthalmopathy was tested in an independent validation cohort consisting of 18 hyperthyroidism patients and around 16 patients who later progressed to ophthalmopathy. For training and testing, the 100 or so patients in the discovery cohort were randomly divided in a 7:3 ratio. In about six Graves' hyperthyroidism patients, the study also compared T-cell repertoires from thyroid tissue with T-cell repertoires from blood. Once sampling was done, hyperthyroidism patients were given methimazole at a starting dose of 30 mg daily, whereas ophthalmopathy patients were given high-dose intravenous methylprednisolone. TCR Vbeta CDR3 sequencing of around 130 peripheral blood samples (roughly 41 ophthalmopathy, 75 to 85 hyperthyroidism and some 17 progressor patients) is reported in the paper.

What the authors observed across the whole study: No statistical method was used to set the sample size in advance, and investigators knew the group allocation. Most expanded thyroid clonotypes (frequency above 0.001) were also detected in blood, suggesting blood repertoires may reflect thyroid immune responses. In validation, the model predicted progression to ophthalmopathy a median of about 6 months before onset, with roughly 68% sensitivity and more than 72% specificity. A model built on a 13 V-J signature distinguished ophthalmopathy from stable hyperthyroidism, reaching 85% to 90% sensitivity and 81% to 83% specificity in cross-validation and 80%/75% in testing.

This clonotype was recorded a few times. It has no known antigen specificity. No quality values exist for individual bases; no much larger clone is one base distant. Graves' hyperthyroidism was defined as stable when no progression to ophthalmopathy occurred over 18 months of follow-up. Hyperthyroidism patients were newly diagnosed, with disease duration under 2 months, and aged 18 to 65 years. Any patient with an uncontrolled infection, another autoimmune disease, pregnancy or lactation was excluded. Clinical symptoms, serum thyroxine and TRAb, thyroid ultrasound, and orbital computed tomography formed the basis for the diagnoses. PBMCs were isolated from about 10 ml of fresh peripheral blood by Ficoll-Paque density gradient centrifugation. Total RNA was extracted with Trizol reagent, and quality was checked on an Agilent 2100 Bioanalyzer. Amplification of TCR beta CDR3 regions was carried out from RNA transcripts. For the first round of RT-PCR on the TCR CDR3, the HTBI primer set was used together with the Qiagen OneStep RT-PCR kit. The libraries were constructed in a second round of multiplex PCR and then size-selected and purified. Sequencing of the libraries was done on an Illumina HiSeq2000 using paired-end 100 bp reads. Regarding the original processing steps: SOAPnuke was used to process the raw data, removing reads that contained adapters or uncalled bases, had a mean Phred below 15, or lacked an exact match to the constant primer or identifier. COPE v1.2.5 was used to merge high-quality paired reads, and clonotypes were defined as unique nucleotide sequences. MiTCR v1.1 was used to align clonotypes to the IMGT TRBV, TRBD and TRBJ reference segments. The analysis included only V-J combinations with a frequency above 0.0001, which together covered over 98% of the repertoires. The TCS score was defined as the ratio of F50 (clonal expansion) to E x V (chaos), calculated using BLOSUM62-based TCRdist between CDR3 peptides within each V-J. Welch's t-statistics and random forest reduced fewer than 600 V-J features to 13, which were used in a naive Bayes classifier (R e1071). TCRdb reprocessed the public reads (quality trimming at Q25 with fastp, clone calling with MiXCR) and kept in-frame beta chains. All rows with the same CDR3 protein become a single entry with the most common DNA and genes. The V and J calls shown here were made by TCRdb, not taken from the authors' results. Present in this sample are 340,000 or so distinct CDR3 sequences, 16% of which were seen just once. The top ten constitute roughly 33% of the sample.

The germline V gene (reference sequence) specifies DFQATT as CDR1 and SNEGSKA as CDR2. V loses 0 bases, J loses 6 bases, and the germline ends lie 5 bases apart. The cysteine opens and the phenylalanine closes a CDR3 of 11 amino acids. Only the CDR3 region is kept as DNA, spanning 33 bases read in frame from base 1. The sequencing input was blood. The chain joins TRBV20-1 to TRBJ1-2; a confident D gene designation cannot be given. This receptor was identified in a man aged 25-45 years with Graves' hyperthyroidism. The CDR3 loop reads CSARDKNGYTF. The bases read TGCAGTGCTAGAGATAAGAATGGCTACACCTTC.